The 12 T cell receptor beta chains below were found in one sample sequenced in a study of CD8 T cells in Susac syndrome (dated by TCRdb to about 2019). The library was built by means of the immunoSEQ multiplex PCR assay. RNA was extracted using the RNeasy kit, and roughly 0.5 to 1 microgram was reverse transcribed with random hexamers. TCRdb handled the public reads itself, with Q25 trimming in fastp and clone calling in MiXCR, and kept productive beta chains. Each entry is one CDR3 protein sequence, shown with its most common DNA and genes. Recorded for this sample are some 150,000 distinct CDR3 sequences; 85% to 95% of them occurred a single time. 0.16% of the sample is held by the ten biggest clonotypes. Sample: CD4+ T cells from PBMCs. These receptor sequences come from a human donor with Susac syndrome.

This chain connects TRBV11-2 to TRBJ1-6; 7 positions match TRBD1. V shed 5 bases and J 7 bases; nucleotides not matched to a gene: 8. The length of the CDR3 is 15 residues. Germline CDR1 is SGHAT and CDR2 is FQNNGV. The CDR3 loop reads CASSLGQVLNSPLHF. The CDR3 region has the DNA TGTGCCAGCAGCCTCGGACAGGTTCTAAATTCACCCCTCCACTTT.

The V and J genes are TRBV4-1 and TRBJ1-6; 7 bases fit TRBD1. With V trimmed by 8 bases and J by 5 bases, 9 bases remained unmatched. In germline, CDR1 is MGHRA, CDR2 YSYEKL. This CDR3 region has 15 residues. DNA of the CDR3: TGCGCCAGCTCCAATACAGGGGTTGATAATTCACCCCTCCACTTT. Translation gives CASSNTGVDNSPLHF.

This clonotype was observed a handful of times. The gene calls are TRBV11-2 and TRBJ2-3, with D uncertain. The V end was cut by 1 base, the J end by 0 bases, with 2 bases between. The length of the CDR3 is 13 residues. Germline-derived CDR1 and CDR2 are SGHAT and FQNNGV. CDR3 residues: CASSLGSTDTQYF. CDR3 sequence (DNA): TGTGCCAGCAGCTTAGGGAGCACAGATACGCAGTATTTT.

The genes are TRBV20-1 and TRBJ2-4, with 10 bases identical to TRBD1. Trimming at V came to 5 bases and at J to 5 bases, leaving 3 bases not matched to a gene. The CDR3 loop spans 13 amino acids. CDR1 is DFQATT and CDR2 is SNEGSKA in the germline V gene (reference sequence). The CDR3: CSAPGTGENIQYF. The DNA for the CDR3 is TGCAGTGCTCCCGGGACAGGGGAAAACATTCAGTACTTC.

The V gene is TRBV20-1, the J gene TRBJ1-6; 7 bases match TRBD1. Germline trimming cut 3 bases from V and 0 bases from J; bases unmatched to any gene: 2. In germline, CDR1 is DFQATT, CDR2 SNEGSKA (reference sequence). This CDR3 contains 15 residues. The DNA of the CDR3 is TGCAGTGCTAGCGGGACAGCCTCCTATAATTCACCCCTCCACTTT. As protein: CSASGTASYNSPLHF.

This chain connects TRBV29-1 to TRBJ2-1, with 7 bases fitting TRBD1. Germline lookup yields CDR1 SQVTM and CDR2 ANQGSEA. The CDR3 covers 15 residues. V was pared by 7 bases and J by 0 bases, with 9 bases of the junction left unmatched. The DNA for the CDR3 is TGCAGCGCTAGGGGGCCGCGTAGCTCCTACAATGAGCAGTTCTTC. It encodes CSARGPRSSYNEQFF.

V gene TRBV29-1 combines with J gene TRBJ2-3; TRBD1 matches 7 bases. This CDR3 is built from 13 residues. V trimming: 8 bases; J trimming: 2 bases; junction bases outside the gene matches: 7. Germline lookup yields CDR1 SQVTM and CDR2 ANQGSEA. The CDR3 sequence is CSLFKGATDTQYF. The CDR3 DNA reads as TGCAGCCTTTTCAAGGGGGCCACAGATACGCAGTATTTT.

The chain carries TRBV14 and TRBJ1-1, with a possible D match to TRBD1 (5 bases). The ends were cut back, 1 base at V and 8 bases at J, with 11 bases in the middle. The CDR3 spans 13 residues. Germline CDR1 and CDR2: SGHDN and FVKESK. CDR3 in DNA: TGTGCCAGCAGCCAAGCCCCAAACAGGGAAGCTTTCTTT. Protein: CASSQAPNREAFF.

This chain connects TRBV20-1 to TRBJ2-7, with 9 nucleotides matching TRBD2. Germline V CDR1 and CDR2: DFQATT, SNEGSKA (reference sequence). The CDR3 is 15 amino acids. V shed 6 bases and J 5 bases; nucleotides not matched to a gene: 14. CDR3 sequence reads: CSATTPGLAPNEQYF. CDR3 DNA: TGCAGTGCAACTACTCCGGGACTAGCTCCCAACGAGCAGTACTTC.

The chain uses TRBV20-1 and TRBJ1-5; D remains ambiguous. The CDR3 is 14 amino acids. V lost 1 base and J lost 3, with 10 bases in between. CDR1 and CDR2 from the germline V gene are DFQATT and SNEGSKA (reference sequence). The CDR3 nucleotides read TGCAGTGCTAGAGCGGCATCCTCCAATCAGCCCCAGCATTTT. Amino acid sequence: CSARAASSNQPQHF.

The chain couples TRBV9 to TRBJ1-2; D gene unclear. Looked up from germline, CDR1 is SGDLS and CDR2 is YYNGEE. V lost 4 bases, J lost 5 bases, and 18 bases lay in between. The CDR3 runs to 15 residues. The CDR3 DNA follows: TGTGCCAGCAGCCCTCCCGGGCTAAGGGAGTATGGCTACACCTTC. Translated: CASSPPGLREYGYTF. Drawing the rest from reference TRBV9 and TRBJ1-2, the complete variable domain is DSGVTQTPKHLITATGQRVTLRCSPRSGDLSVYWYQQSLDQGLQFLIQYYNGEERAKGNILERFSAQQFPDLHSELNLSSLELGDSALYFCASSPPGLREYGYTFGSGTRLTVV.

The chain links TRBV29-1 to TRBJ2-1; D is undetermined. The CDR3 is 10 residues long. CDR1 and CDR2 from the germline V gene are SQVTM and ANQGSEA. Trimming shortened V by 7 bases and J by 8 bases, and 9 bases separated the two germline ends. The CDR3 nucleotides are TGCAGCGCCGTAAGGGATGAGCAGTTCTTC. Amino acid sequence: CSAVRDEQFF.